This TCR beta chain derives from a study of blood T cell repertoires in COVID-19 (dated by TCRdb to 2018 to 2020). The study in broad terms: Samples covering the acute and convalescent phases of COVID-19 were provided by collaborators in the United States, Italy and Spain. Samples came from the ongoing ImmuneRACE study (first 160 participants) plus 1,254 subjects from 6 global collaborators. A freely available public database, intended as a resource for researchers studying the immune response to SARS-CoV-2, is where the repertoires were released. The material from the prospective study consisted of cDNA or gDNA derived from T cells, B-cell-depleted T cells, or PBMCs. Subjects who had been exposed to COVID-19, were actively infected with it, or had recovered from it provided the deeply sampled blood TCRbeta repertoires that made up the dataset. A de-identified subject ID, COVID-19 status, age in years and sex were almost always included in the sample metadata. Where available, HLA class I and class II types were obtained from metadata supplied by the sample provider rather than from assay-based typing.

Worth noting for this clone: No antigen is known for it. No per-base quality is available; no much larger clone lies one base away.

The collaborating institutions used their own protocols to collect whole blood in K2EDTA tubes. For TCRbeta analysis, collaborator samples were shipped as frozen whole blood, as isolated PBMCs, or as DNA extracted from either sample type. The paper's findings and limits, for the study overall: The amount of clinical and demographic metadata varied by source and participant and was provided uncurated.

TCRbeta CDR3 regions were amplified from genomic DNA using the immunoSEQ Assay, a bias-controlled multiplex PCR. Per the source publication's procedure: The number of nucleated cells in each sample was estimated from the amplification of reference gene primers within the assay. To quantify the absolute abundance of each unique TCRbeta CDR3 rearrangement, sequence reads were collapsed and filtered. Productive Simpson clonality was computed per sample as the square root of Simpson's diversity index over productive rearrangements. TCRdb limited this immuneACCESS table to in-frame rearrangements with V and J called. A share of clones is missing; checked studies link under half to unresolved V genes, and the rest is unexplained. The DNA was the basis for D and trimming; V, J and clone size are from that table. The sample includes fewer than 200,000 clones, with roughly 85% observed a single time. Of the sample, 6.5% to 9% is held by the ten largest clones.

The CDR3 covers 18 residues, taking in both the cysteine and the phenylalanine. Only CDR3 DNA remains: 54 bases, in frame from the first base. CDR1 and CDR2 (LNHDA, SQIVND) derive from the germline V gene (reference sequence). The junction shows trimming of 2 bases on V and 0 bases on J, plus 17 bases between the germline ends. The TCR was taken from a woman in her fifties or sixties with acute or convalescent COVID-19. Recombination joined TRBV19 with TRBJ1-3; a tentative D call is TRBD1 (6 bases match). Sequenced input: peripheral blood. CDR3 region: CASSIRGGAVSSGNTIYF. The DNA sequence follows: TGTGCCAGTAGTATACGTGGGGGGGCAGTATCCTCTGGAAACACCATATATTTT.